The subject of this entry is one T cell receptor beta chain. The entry originates in a study of T cell responses to AZD1222 COVID-19 vaccine. The length of the CDR3 is 14 residues. After removal of 7 bases from V and 1 base from J, the junction contained 3 bases not matched to a gene. The germline V gene has CDR1 MRHNA and CDR2 SNTAGT. This table comes from immunoSEQ multiplex PCR, and its TCRdb copy is limited to in-frame clones, with some not included. This repertoire shows approximately 140,000 clones, more than 70% found once; its top ten account for more than 13%. The V and J genes are TRBV6-4 and TRBJ2-2; 7 bases agree with TRBD1. This specimen consisted of peripheral blood, obtained on day 0 of AZD1222 vaccination. The receptor comes from an adult in good health. CDR3 bases: TGTGCCAGCAAAGGACAGGTGAACACCGGGGAGCTGTTTTTT. Its protein product is CASKGQVNTGELFF.